Shown below are 19 T cell receptor beta chains from a single sample sequenced in a study of blood T cells in healthy people across ages. Sample-barcoded 5' priming and a J-beta primer mix drove a second PCR of roughly 6 to 12 cycles. In TCRdb, the 5' RACE reads were re-called with MiXCR into one record per CDR3 protein. The sample records hundreds of thousands of distinct CDR3 sequences, about 51% being singletons. The sequenced material came from blood. These receptors were taken from a woman aged 80 or over in good health.

The chain is built from TRBV27 and TRBJ2-3; D gene unclear. Germline CDR1 and CDR2: MNHEY and SMNVEV (reference sequence). V was trimmed by 0 bases and J by 2 bases, leaving 6 bases between them. The CDR3 totals 14 residues. CDR3 sequence reads: CASSLSPLTDTQYF. The CDR3 DNA is TGTGCCAGCAGTTTATCGCCCCTCACAGATACGCAGTATTTT.

The rearrangement uses TRBV4-3 and TRBJ2-4, with D perhaps given as TRBD1 or TRBD2 (6 bases each). The last part of the DNA fits TRBJ2-7 better; the J call may be wrong. Germline V gives CDR1 LGHNA, CDR2 YSLEER. This CDR3 is built from 14 residues. This CDR3 is CASSQGGAFYEQYF. CDR3 sequence (DNA): TGCGCCAGCAGCCAAGGGGGGGCCTTCTACGAGCAGTACTTC.

The sample holds one count of this clonotype. The chain carries TRBV7-2 and TRBJ2-5; D possibly corresponds to TRBD2 (6 bases). Trimming stripped 2 bases from V and 5 bases from J, with 18 bases between. The CDR3 covers 16 residues. Looked up from germline, CDR1 is SGHTA and CDR2 is FQGNSA. CDR3 sequence (DNA): TGTGCCAGCAGCTTACGGGGGAGAACGGGTTGGGAGACCCAGTACTTC. Its translation: CASSLRGRTGWETQYF.

The gene calls are TRBV3-1 and TRBJ1-1; D gene unclear. V shed 4 bases and J shed 8 bases, with 11 bases lying between them. This CDR3 has 12 amino acids. The germline V gene encodes CDR1 LGHDT and CDR2 YNNKEL (reference sequence). The CDR3 coding sequence is TGTGCCAGCAGCCGTATGACGGGCGAAGCTTTCTTT. It codes for CASSRMTGEAFF.

The V gene is TRBV29-1, the J gene TRBJ2-1, with 9 bases that match TRBD2. Germline CDR1 reads SQVTM; CDR2 reads ANQGSEA. V shed 1 base and J 0 bases; nucleotides not matched to a gene: 4. This CDR3 has 16 residues. CDR3 protein: CSVEGTSVRSYNEQFF. The CDR3 coding sequence is TGCAGCGTTGAAGGGACTAGCGTTCGCTCCTACAATGAGCAGTTCTTC.

This clonotype was counted once. This rearrangement joins TRBV9 to TRBJ2-1; D is ambiguous. In germline, CDR1 is SGDLS, CDR2 YYNGEE. This CDR3 region has 15 residues. V lost 0 bases, J lost 9 bases, and 16 bases lay in between. This CDR3 reads CASSVDGLSSGEQFF. The DNA for the CDR3 is TGTGCCAGCAGCGTAGATGGGCTAAGTTCCGGTGAGCAGTTCTTC. Full variable domain (remainder filled in from reference TRBV9 and TRBJ2-1): DSGVTQTPKHLITATGQRVTLRCSPRSGDLSVYWYQQSLDQGLQFLIQYYNGEERAKGNILERFSAQQFPDLHSELNLSSLELGDSALYFCASSVDGLSSGEQFFGPGTRLTVL.

The V and J genes are TRBV7-9 and TRBJ1-2; D remains ambiguous. The CDR3 has 15 amino acids. The V and J ends lost 0 bases and 4 bases respectively, with 12 bases between them. Germline CDR1 and CDR2: SEHNR and FQNEAQ (reference sequence). The CDR3 here is CASSLAAQMSYGYTF. The CDR3 nucleotides read TGTGCCAGCAGCTTAGCGGCCCAAATGAGCTATGGCTACACCTTC.

Worth noting for this clonotype: A read error is possible here, since a much larger clone lies one base away. CDR3 nucleotide sequence: TGTGCCAGCAGCTGGGGACAGGAAGTTCCTGGCTACACCTTC. As protein: CASSWGQEVPGYTF. The chain has TRBV7-2 and TRBJ1-2, with 8 bases that match TRBD1. CDR3 length equals 14 residues. The V and J ends lost 4 bases and 7 bases, in that order; junction bases with no gene match: 8. The V gene's germline CDR1 is SGHTA and CDR2 FQGNSA.

The gene calls are TRBV7-9 and TRBJ1-1; 7 nucleotides align to TRBD1. The CDR3 has 16 amino acids. The V and J ends lost 3 bases and 0 bases, in that order; junction bases with no gene match: 7. The germline CDR1 and CDR2 sequences are SEHNR and FQNEAQ (reference sequence). CDR3 bases: TGTGCCAGCAGCTTCCCCGGACAGGAATTGAACACTGAAGCTTTCTTT. Translation: CASSFPGQELNTEAFF.

This rearrangement joins TRBV6-6 to TRBJ2-1; TRBD1 aligns across 8 bases. Germline-derived CDR1 and CDR2 are MNHNY and SVGAGI (reference sequence). The J segment lost 3 bases and the V segment lost 9 bases, leaving 4 bases of the junction unmatched. This CDR3 has 13 residues. The CDR3, as DNA: TGTGCCAGTACGACAGGGGACTACAATGAGCAGTTCTTC. Its translation is CASTTGDYNEQFF.

This clonotype was seen many times. CDR3 region: CASSLLAGSQETQYF. The CDR3 nucleotides are TGTGCCAGCAGCTTACTAGCGGGTTCCCAAGAGACCCAGTACTTC. The chain is built from TRBV7-9 and TRBJ2-5; 8 bases map to TRBD2. The CDR3 runs 15 residues. Trimming at V came to 2 bases and at J to 1 base, leaving 3 bases not matched to a gene. The germline V gene has CDR1 SEHNR and CDR2 FQNEAQ (reference sequence).

The genes are TRBV7-8 and TRBJ1-6; TRBD1 agrees at 8 bases. Germline CDR1 SGHVS, CDR2 FQNEAQ. This CDR3 region has 13 residues. The V segment lost 9 bases and the J segment 9 bases; nucleotides outside the gene matches: 7. The DNA of the CDR3 is TGTGCCAGTCTGGGGACAGGAGTTTCACCCCTCCACTTT. It encodes CASLGTGVSPLHF.

This clonotype was counted many times. The chain recombines TRBV6-1 with TRBJ2-7; D is unclear. The CDR3 is 13 amino acids. The germline V gene has CDR1 MNHNS and CDR2 SASEGT. The V and J ends lost 3 bases and 10 bases respectively, with 16 bases between them. Here the CDR3 reads CASSDLRAKNQYF. CDR3 in DNA: TGTGCCAGCAGTGACCTACGAGCAAAAAATCAGTACTTC.

The sample holds many counts of this clonotype. The rearrangement uses TRBV12-3 or TRBV12-4 and TRBJ2-1, with 11 bases fitting TRBD2. V trimming: 6 bases; J trimming: 3 bases; junction bases outside the gene matches: 4. The CDR3 is 15 residues long. The DNA for the CDR3 is TGTGCCAGCAGCCCAACTAGCGGGGGCTACAATGAGCAGTTCTTC. Its protein product is CASSPTSGGYNEQFF.

The V call is TRBV6-6, the J call TRBJ1-6, with 12 bases aligning to TRBD1. Trimming at V came to 2 bases and at J to 8 bases, leaving 7 bases not matched to a gene. The CDR3 covers 17 residues. CDR1 and CDR2 (germline): MNHNY, SVGAGI (reference sequence). Here the CDR3 reads CASSYKGQGARDSPLHF. DNA of the CDR3: TGTGCCAGCAGTTACAAGGGACAGGGGGCGCGGGATTCACCCCTCCACTTT.

This clonotype was recorded many times. The V gene is TRBV7-6, the J gene TRBJ2-7; 9 bases fit TRBD2. The CDR3 is 15 amino acids. J was trimmed by 2 bases and V by 0 bases; bases with no gene match: 2. The germline gives CDR1 SGHVS, CDR2 FNYEAQ. The CDR3 bases are TGTGCCAGCAGCTTAGCGGGGACTAGCACCTACGAGCAGTACTTC. It is translated as CASSLAGTSTYEQYF.

Notes on this clonotype: Mismatch with germline at one junction end may stem from a read error. J is TRBJ2-7 and V is TRBV6-6; D is unclear. The germline CDR1 and CDR2 sequences are MNHNY and SVGAGI (reference sequence). This CDR3 region has 16 residues. The CDR3 loop is CACSYRTIRNTYEQYF. The CDR3 bases are TGTGCCTGCAGTTACCGCACCATTAGGAACACCTACGAGCAGTACTTC.

The genes are TRBV7-2 and TRBJ2-7; no reliable D call. Germline V gene sequence: CDR1 SGHTA, CDR2 FQGNSA. Trimming took 5 bases from V and 4 from J, leaving 18 bases between them. The CDR3 length is 15 residues. The CDR3: CASSPSFGLPYEQYF. The CDR3 nucleotides are TGTGCCAGCAGCCCCAGTTTCGGCCTCCCTTACGAGCAGTACTTC.

As regards this clonotype: A junction end diverges from the germline sequence, so it may reflect a read error. V gene TRBV18 combines with J gene TRBJ1-2; 9 bases are a match to TRBD1. CDR1 KGHSH and CDR2 LQKENI come from the germline V gene. This CDR3 has 14 amino acids. The chain's CDR3 is CTSSLPDRGHGYTF. CDR3 in DNA: TGTACCAGCTCACTACCGGACAGGGGTCATGGCTACACCTTC.